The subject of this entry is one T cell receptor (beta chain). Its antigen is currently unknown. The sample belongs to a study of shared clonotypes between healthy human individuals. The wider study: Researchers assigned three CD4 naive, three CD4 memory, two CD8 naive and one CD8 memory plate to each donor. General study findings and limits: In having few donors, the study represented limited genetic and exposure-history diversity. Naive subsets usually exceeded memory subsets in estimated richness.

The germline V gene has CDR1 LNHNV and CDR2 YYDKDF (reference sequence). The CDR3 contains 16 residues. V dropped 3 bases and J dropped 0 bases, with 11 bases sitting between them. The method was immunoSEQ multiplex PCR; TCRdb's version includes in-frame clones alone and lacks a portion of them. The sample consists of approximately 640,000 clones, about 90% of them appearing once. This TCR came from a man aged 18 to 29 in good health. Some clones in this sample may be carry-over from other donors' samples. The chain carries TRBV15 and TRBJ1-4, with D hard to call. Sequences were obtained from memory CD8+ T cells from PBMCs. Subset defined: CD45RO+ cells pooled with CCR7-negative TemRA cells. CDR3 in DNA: TGTGCCACCAGCAGGTACCGGCAGGCAACTAATGAAAAACTGTTTTTT. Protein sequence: CATSRYRQATNEKLFF. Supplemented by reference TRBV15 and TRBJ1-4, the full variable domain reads DAMVIQNPRYQVTQFGKPVTLSCSQTLNHNVMYWYQQKSSQAPKLLFHYYDKDFNNEADTPDNFQSRRPNTSFCFLDIRSPGLGDTAMYLCATSRYRQATNEKLFFGSGTQLSVL.